These 10 T cell receptor beta chains originate from one sample sequenced in a study of T cell responses to AZD1222 COVID-19 vaccine. TCRdb's copy holds only in-frame clones and misses some; the assay was immunoSEQ multiplex PCR. The sample lists some 90,000 clones; around 90% were seen once. The sequencing used peripheral blood, collected on day 0 of AZD1222 vaccination. The receptor set was obtained from an adult in good health.

This chain joins TRBV7-8 and TRBJ1-1, with D possibly matching TRBD1 (5 bases). This CDR3 comprises 13 residues. Germline V gene lookup returns CDR1 SGHVS and CDR2 FQNEAQ. V was pared by 3 bases and J by 5 bases, with 10 bases between. This CDR3 reads CASSLWGRTEAFF. The CDR3 nucleotides read TGTGCCAGCAGCTTGTGGGGGAGAACTGAAGCTTTCTTT. The full variable domain, completed using reference TRBV7-8 and TRBJ1-1, is GAGVSQSPRYKVAKRGQDVALRCDPISGHVSLFWYQQALGQGPEFLTYFQNEAQLDKSGLPSDRFFAERPEGSVSTLKIQRTQQEDSAVYLCASSLWGRTEAFFGQGTRLTVV.

Notes on this clone: One end of the junction is discordant with germline, which a read error may explain. The CDR3 nucleotides are TGTGCTAGCAGCGCGGACGTAGGGGGACGGCAGACCCAGTACTTC. Encoded protein: CASSADVGGRQTQYF. J is TRBJ2-5 and V is TRBV7-7, with a possible D match to TRBD1 (6 bases). The CDR3 runs to 15 residues. In germline, CDR1 is SSHAT, CDR2 FNYEAQ (reference sequence).

In its sample, this clone was seen once. This chain connects TRBV18 to TRBJ2-7, with TRBD2 matching over 15 bases. The CDR3 is 14 amino acids. V shed 8 bases and J 5 bases; nucleotides not matched to a gene: 4. Germline V gives CDR1 KGHSH, CDR2 LQKENI. CDR3 sequence (DNA): TGTGCCAGCCACGGGACTAGCGGGAGGAACGAGCAGTACTTC. This translates into CASHGTSGRNEQYF. Supplemented by reference TRBV18 and TRBJ2-7, the full variable domain reads NAGVMQNPRHLVRRRGQEARLRCSPMKGHSHVYWYRQLPEEGLKFMVYLQKENIIDESGMPKERFSAEFPKEGPSILRIQQVVRGDSAAYFCASHGTSGRNEQYFGPGTRLTVT.

The chain combines TRBV6-1 with TRBJ1-1, with TRBD1 matching over 8 bases. This CDR3 contains 15 residues. CDR1 is MNHNS, CDR2 SASEGT, per germline. The trim removed 0 bases at V and 4 bases at J, leaving 4 bases unmatched. The CDR3 coding sequence is TGTGCCAGCAGTGAAGCGTGGGACAGGAGCACTGAAGCTTTCTTT. The encoded protein is CASSEAWDRSTEAFF.

The chain's CDR3 is CASSLTSGSVEQFF. CDR3 DNA sequence: TGTGCCAGCAGCTTGACTAGCGGGAGCGTTGAGCAGTTCTTC. The chain is built from TRBV7-2 and TRBJ2-1; 12 nucleotides agree with TRBD2. Trimming removed 3 bases from V and 9 bases from J; junction bases left unmatched: 3. The CDR3 length is 14 residues. CDR1 is SGHTA, CDR2 FQGNSA, per germline.

This clone was picked up one time. This chain links TRBV11-1 with TRBJ1-1; D possibly corresponds to TRBD1 (6 bases). Germline CDR1 SGHAT, CDR2 FQDESV (reference sequence). The V gene lost 4 bases and the J gene lost 3 bases, with 15 bases spanning the gap. CDR3 size: 15 residues. The CDR3 DNA reads as TGTGCCAGCAGCTCCTTGACAGCAGGGGACACTGAAGCTTTCTTT. This sequence encodes CASSSLTAGDTEAFF. The variable domain in full, with the rest retrieved from reference TRBV11-1 and TRBJ1-1, is EAEVAQSPRYKITEKSQAVAFWCDPISGHATLYWYRQILGQGPELLVQFQDESVVDDSQLPKDRFSAERLKGVDSTLKIQPAELGDSAMYLCASSSLTAGDTEAFFGQGTRLTVV.

The rearrangement links TRBV6-5 to TRBJ1-1, with D tentatively TRBD1 (5 bases). V shed 4 bases and J shed 7 bases, with 19 bases lying between them. This CDR3 comprises 15 residues. CDR1 is MNHEY, CDR2 SVGAGI, per germline. The CDR3 coding sequence is TGTGCCAGCAGTTTCGGGGTAATAGGGGACTTTGAAGCTTTCTTT. It yields the protein CASSFGVIGDFEAFF.

The chain couples TRBV27 to TRBJ2-7, with 8 positions matching TRBD1. The CDR3 length is 13 residues. Germline CDR1 MNHEY, CDR2 SMNVEV (reference sequence). V lost 3 bases to trimming and J lost 4 bases; unmatched junction nucleotides: 2. CDR3 loop: CASSFRDRYEQYF. The CDR3 nucleotides read TGTGCCAGCAGTTTCAGGGACAGGTACGAGCAGTACTTC.

The rearrangement links TRBV5-5 to TRBJ2-3, with D unresolved. V dropped 0 bases and J dropped 2 bases, with 13 bases sitting between them. Germline CDR1 SGHKS, CDR2 YYEKEE (reference sequence). This CDR3 region has 16 residues. The CDR3 coding sequence is TGTGCCAGCAGCTTGGTGGCAGGCCTGTCCACAGATACGCAGTATTTT. Its protein product is CASSLVAGLSTDTQYF.

The V and J genes are TRBV11-2 and TRBJ2-1; TRBD1 matches at 12 bases. Germline trimming cut 5 bases from V and 8 bases from J; bases unmatched to any gene: 7. Per the germline V gene, CDR1 is SGHAT and CDR2 is FQNNGV. The CDR3 runs to 15 residues. The CDR3 here is CASSPGGDRGHEQFF. In DNA, the CDR3 is TGTGCCAGCAGCCCCGGGGGGGACAGGGGGCATGAGCAGTTCTTC.